What follows is one TCR beta chain and its context. The sample originates from a study of blood T cell repertoires in COVID-19. Background on the study: The samples span acute and convalescent COVID-19 from the United States, Italy and Spain. T cells, B-cell-depleted T cells, or PBMCs supplied cDNA or gDNA.

J lost 1 base, V lost 2 bases, and 9 bases had no gene match. The germline V gene has CDR1 SGDLS and CDR2 YYNGEE. The CDR3 totals 17 residues. As handled by the study authors: Amplification of reference gene primers was used by the study to estimate nucleated cell counts. TCRdb's table, derived via immunoSEQ multiplex PCR, lists solely in-frame clones and lacks some. The V and J calls and the clone size are those of that table, but D and trimming were determined from the DNA. The table has 170,000 or so clones, around 80% seen once. The sample consisted of peripheral blood. This clonotype was obtained from a woman aged 55-69 years with acute or convalescent COVID-19. V and J are TRBV9 and TRBJ2-1; 7 nucleotides line up with TRBD1. CDR3: CASSVSARDSSYNEQFF. CDR3 sequence (DNA): TGTGCCAGCAGCGTTAGTGCTAGGGACAGTTCCTACAATGAGCAGTTCTTC.